This TCR beta chain emerged from a study of T-cell memory formation after mild COVID-19. TCR alpha and TCR beta cDNA libraries with sample barcodes and UMIs came from 5'RACE using constant-segment primers. TCRdb redid the calling of the 5' RACE reads with MiXCR, one entry per CDR3 protein. The sample carries about 210,000 distinct CDR3 sequences, roughly a tenth recorded once. Trimming removed 3 bases at V and 3 bases at J, with 9 bases between. The CDR3 spans 14 residues. The germline CDR1 and CDR2 sequences are GTSNPN and SVGIG (reference sequence). The receptor's source is a man aged 18 to 35 who had mild COVID-19 (a few samples of this study predate the infection). Cell type and time point are not known. This chain connects TRBV30 to TRBJ2-6; D is unclear. The source material was PBMCs or a T cell subset sorted from them (not recorded which). The CDR3 sequence is CAWRIGYGANVLTF. The CDR3, as DNA: TGTGCCTGGAGAATAGGATATGGGGCCAACGTCCTGACTTTC.